The TCR beta chain described here comes from a study of T cells in localized non-small cell lung cancer. Study-level points and caveats: The study sequenced only one region of the tumor. As a result, intratumor heterogeneity could not be excluded and remains possible.

Profiling relied on immunoSEQ multiplex PCR, and the TCRdb table lists in-frame clones only, not all of them. The sample contains about 35,000 clones, around 93% of which appear only once. J lost 8 bases, V lost 1 base, and 5 bases had no gene match. The CDR3 length is 15 residues. From germline, CDR1 is MGHDK and CDR2 SYGVNS. For this clone: What it recognizes is unknown.

The gene calls are TRBV25-1 and TRBJ2-3; 11 nucleotides align to TRBD2. The sequencing here drew on peripheral blood, taken before any cancer treatment. The TCR sequence derives from a female donor older than 55 with stage I lung adenocarcinoma. The CDR3 sequence is CASSESASGGSTQYF. CDR3 nucleotide sequence: TGTGCCAGCAGTGAATCGGCTAGCGGGGGGTCTACGCAGTATTTT.